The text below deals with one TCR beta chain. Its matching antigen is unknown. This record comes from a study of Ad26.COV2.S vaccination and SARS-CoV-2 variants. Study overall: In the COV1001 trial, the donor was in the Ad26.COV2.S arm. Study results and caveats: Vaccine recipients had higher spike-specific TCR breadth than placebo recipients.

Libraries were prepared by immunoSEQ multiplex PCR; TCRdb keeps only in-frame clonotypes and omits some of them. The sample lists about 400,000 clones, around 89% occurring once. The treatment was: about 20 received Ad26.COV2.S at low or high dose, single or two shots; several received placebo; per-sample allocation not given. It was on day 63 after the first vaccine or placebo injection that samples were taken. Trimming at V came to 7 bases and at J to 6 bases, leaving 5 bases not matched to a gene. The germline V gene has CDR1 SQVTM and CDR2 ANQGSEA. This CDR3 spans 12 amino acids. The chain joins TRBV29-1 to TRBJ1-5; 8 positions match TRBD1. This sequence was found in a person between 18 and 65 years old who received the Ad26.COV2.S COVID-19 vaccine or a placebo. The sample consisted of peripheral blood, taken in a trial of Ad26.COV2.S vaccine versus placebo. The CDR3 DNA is TGCAGCGCAGGGGGCTTGGGTCAGCCCCAGCATTTT. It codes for CSAGGLGQPQHF.